These T cell receptor beta chains were read from a single sample in a study of cytomegalovirus exposure and HLA in healthy donors. Assay: immunoSEQ multiplex PCR; the TCRdb copy retains only in-frame clones and omits some. The sample yields approximately 100,000 clones, 70% to 80% seen once. Sequencing was done on a sample of PBMCs. The source is a woman in her 40s in good health and CMV-seronegative. Each CDR3 is given with its conserved first and last residue. A D gene is named only where the DNA matches it firmly. Some rows mark clone size as missing; the rest say once, few, many or name a class of expanded clone.

>-|TRBV10-1|TRBJ2-5|TRBD1
TGCGCCAGCAGTGAGTCGACAGGGGAGTCCCAGTACTTC
CASSESTGESQYF
>few|TRBV6-5|TRBJ2-5|-
TGTGCCAGCAGTTACTCGTCCAGAGAGACCCAGTACTTC
CASSYSSRETQYF
>once|TRBV4-3|TRBJ2-3|-
TGCGCCAGCAGCCAAGAAGTATCCGGTGATACGCAGTATTTT
CASSQEVSGDTQYF
>-|TRBV19|TRBJ1-3|-
TGTGCCAGTCATCAAATTCTCGAGGGAACAGGAAACACCATATATTTT
CASHQILEGTGNTIYF
>-|TRBV29-1|TRBJ2-7|-
TGCGGCGTCAGGGGCACCTACGAGCAGTACTTC
CGVRGTYEQYF
>-|TRBV7-9|TRBJ2-1|TRBD1
TGTGCCAGCAGCTTTGGGCCCGGACAGGGCTCCTACAATGAGCAGTTCTTC
CASSFGPGQGSYNEQFF
>-|TRBV7-9|TRBJ2-2|-
TGTGCCAGCAGCTTGAGAAACAGGGCGAACACCGGGGAGCTGTTTTTT
CASSLRNRANTGELFF
>-|TRBV7-2|TRBJ1-6|-
TGTGCCAGCAGCTTAGGCAGCTCCGGGTCACCCCTCCACTTT
CASSLGSSGSPLHF
>-|TRBV4-2|TRBJ1-3|TRBD1
TGTGCCAGCAGCCAAGATGTGGGGAAGGGGGCGGGTGGAAACACCATATATTTT
CASSQDVGKGAGGNTIYF
>-|TRBV6-6|TRBJ2-4|-
TGTGCCAGCAGTTACCGGGCGGGGGCCAGGAACATTCAGTACTTC
CASSYRAGARNIQYF
>-|TRBV6-5|TRBJ1-2|-
TGTGCCAGCAGTTCAAGACAGTCCCCAAACTATGGCTACACCTTC
CASSSRQSPNYGYTF
>once|TRBV15|TRBJ1-3|-
TGTGCCACCAGCAGAGGTTATCCGGCGGCAGCTGGAAACACCATATATTTT
CATSRGYPAAAGNTIYF
>-|TRBV28|TRBJ1-1|-
TGTGCCAGCAGTCCCCCCTGGAGAACTGAAGCTTTCTTT
CASSPPWRTEAFF
>-|TRBV2|TRBJ1-6|TRBD1
TGTGCCAGCAGTTCCGGACAGGCTACTTCACCCCTCCACTTT
CASSSGQATSPLHF
>once|TRBV6-5|TRBJ1-1|-
TGTGCCAGCAGGATCAGGGGCTTGAACACTGAAGCTTTCTTT
CASRIRGLNTEAFF
>-|TRBV19|TRBJ1-6|TRBD1
TGTGCCAGTAGGGGACAGGGGGCTCGTTGGGATTCACCCCTCCACTTT
CASRGQGARWDSPLHF
>-|TRBV29-1|TRBJ2-2|-
TGCAGCGTTGGGCCCCGGGCCGGGGAGCTGTTTTTT
CSVGPRAGELFF
>-|TRBV18|TRBJ1-2|-
TGTGCCAGCTCACCACCGTCAATCCAGGGCGGCTACACCTTC
CASSPPSIQGGYTF
>few|TRBV7-9|TRBJ1-4|TRBD1
TGTGCCAGCAGCACTGCCCCGGGACAGGGTAATGAAAAACTGTTTTTT
CASSTAPGQGNEKLFF
>-|TRBV11-3|TRBJ2-1|TRBD2
TGTGCCAGCAGCTTAGCTAGCGGGGGGGCCGAGGTAAGCGAGCAGTTCTTC
CASSLASGGAEVSEQFF
>-|TRBV7-2|TRBJ2-1|TRBD2
TGTGCCAGCAGCTTGTGGGGGGGTAGTGACGGCAATGAGCAGTTCTTC
CASSLWGGSDGNEQFF
>few|TRBV2|TRBJ1-6|TRBD1
TGTGCCAGCAGACTCCGGGACAGTAATAATTCACCCCTCCACTTT
CASRLRDSNNSPLHF
>-|TRBV10-3|TRBJ2-3|TRBD2
TGTGCCATCAGCCGGACTAGCGGAAGCACAGATACGCAGTATTTT
CAISRTSGSTDTQYF
>-|TRBV7-2|TRBJ2-7|-
TGTGCCAGCAGCCCGGGGACATGGTCCTACGAGCAGTACTTC
CASSPGTWSYEQYF
>-|TRBV30|TRBJ2-6|TRBD2
TGTGCCTGGAGTGTAAAGGCGGGAGGATACTCTGGGGCCAACGTCCTGACTTTC
CAWSVKAGGYSGANVLTF
>-|TRBV6-5|TRBJ2-1|-
TGTGCCAGCAGTTACGACGGGTACAATGAGCAGTTCTTC
CASSYDGYNEQFF
>-|TRBV18|TRBJ2-1|TRBD1
TGTGCCAGCTCACCAGGACAGGGCGACAATGAGCAGTTCTTC
CASSPGQGDNEQFF
>-|TRBV19|TRBJ1-2|TRBD1
TGTGCCAGTAGTATCCGACAGGGGGACGTTGAAGGCTACACCTTC
CASSIRQGDVEGYTF
>few|TRBV5-5|TRBJ1-1|TRBD1
TGTGCCAGCCCAGGGACAGGGAGAACTGAAGCTTTCTTT
CASPGTGRTEAFF
>-|TRBV4-1|TRBJ2-3|TRBD1
TGCGCCAGCAGCCCGCACCCCGACAGGGATAGCACGGATACGCAGTATTTT
CASSPHPDRDSTDTQYF
>once|TRBV2|TRBJ1-2|-
TGTGCCAGCAGCCTCGTACGGTATGGCTACACCTTC
CASSLVRYGYTF
>-|TRBV28|TRBJ2-7|-
TGTGCCGCCGTCGCTTCCGGGACCTACGAGCAGTACTTC
CAAVASGTYEQYF
>once|TRBV30|TRBJ2-7|-
TGTGCCTCTACGCCGATTAGCAAGAAGAACTACGAGCAGTACTTC
CASTPISKKNYEQYF
>-|TRBV19|TRBJ1-4|-
TGTGCCAGTACCGCACTCCGAACCGGGACAAGAAATGAAAAACTGTTTTTT
CASTALRTGTRNEKLFF
>few|TRBV10-2|TRBJ1-6|TRBD1
TGCGCCAGCAGTCCCTGGGACAGGGTTAATTCACCCCTCCACTTT
CASSPWDRVNSPLHF
>-|TRBV5-6|TRBJ1-6|-
TGTGCCAGCAGCTTGGCAGGAGGCAGCAGAAATTCACCCCTCCACTTC
CASSLAGGSRNSPLHF
>few|TRBV19|TRBJ2-1|TRBD1
TGTGCCAGTATGGGACAGGGGTCGAGGAATGAGCAGTTCTTC
CASMGQGSRNEQFF
>-|TRBV7-2|TRBJ2-3|-
TGTGCCAGCAGCTTCGGGAGTTCCACAGATACGCAGTATTTT
CASSFGSSTDTQYF
>once|TRBV5-6|TRBJ2-3|TRBD2
TGTGCCAGCAGCCCGGGAGGAAGGCGAGGGGATACGCAGTATTTT
CASSPGGRRGDTQYF
>-|TRBV7-2|TRBJ1-3|-
TGTGCCAGCAGCACCGGACACCCGAGCTCTGGAAACACCATATATTTT
CASSTGHPSSGNTIYF
>-|TRBV29-1|TRBJ2-2|TRBD1
TGCAGCGTCCGAGGGGACAGGGCTGGGGAGCTGTTTTTT
CSVRGDRAGELFF
>-|TRBV7-7|TRBJ2-3|TRBD1
TGTGCCACAGCATCTTGGACAGGGTCAGATACGCAGTATTTT
CATASWTGSDTQYF
>-|TRBV27|TRBJ2-5|-
TGTGCCAGCAGTTCCCTTCTAGGGGCCCAGTACTTC
CASSSLLGAQYF
>-|TRBV18|TRBJ1-5|-
TGTGCCAGCTCACCACCGGGGACTAGTAGCAATCAGCCCCAGCATTTT
CASSPPGTSSNQPQHF
>-|TRBV30|TRBJ2-7|-
TGTGCCTGGAGAGGGGTCAACTCCTACGAGCAGTACTTC
CAWRGVNSYEQYF
>-|TRBV30|TRBJ2-3|-
TGTGCCTGGGAGTTAGTGCGTCGGACGGGGACAGATACGCAGTATTTT
CAWELVRRTGTDTQYF
>once|TRBV11-2|TRBJ2-7|-
TGTGCCAGCAGTATAGTGGTAGGGAGTCGCGAGCAGTACTTC
CASSIVVGSREQYF
>once|TRBV5-1|TRBJ2-7|TRBD1
TGCGCCAGCAGCGTCGGGACAGACGAGCAGTACTTC
CASSVGTDEQYF
>-|TRBV2|TRBJ2-2|-
TGTGCCAGCAGTGATAGGGGGGGGATTGGCACCGGGGAGCTGTTTTTT
CASSDRGGIGTGELFF
>-|TRBV6-5|TRBJ1-1|-
TGTGCCAGCAGACCGGGGGAAGGGACTGAAGCTTTCTTT
CASRPGEGTEAFF
>-|TRBV6-1|TRBJ1-4|-
TGTGCCAGCAGCGCCTTCGGGAATGAAAAACTGTTTTTT
CASSAFGNEKLFF
>-|TRBV10-2|TRBJ2-5|-
TGCGCCAGCAGTGAGTCCCGGACAGCCCAAGAGACCCAGTACTTC
CASSESRTAQETQYF
>-|TRBV10-3|TRBJ1-2|TRBD1
TGTGCCATCAGGGACAGGGAAATTTATGGCTACACCTTC
CAIRDREIYGYTF
>-|TRBV4-3|TRBJ2-7|-
TGCGCCAGCAGCCAAGATTCGTCACTCTCCTACGAGCAGTACTTC
CASSQDSSLSYEQYF
>-|TRBV6-5|TRBJ1-2|-
TGTGCCAGCAGTTACTCTACGCTGACAGGCTATGGCTACACCTTC
CASSYSTLTGYGYTF
>-|TRBV4-3|TRBJ1-2|-
TGCGCCAGCAGCCAAGATTACTCGCGTGGGTCGGCAGGGTCCTTCATGGGCTACACCTTC
CASSQDYSRGSAGSFMGYTF
>-|TRBV6-6|TRBJ1-1|TRBD1
TGTGCCAGCACTCGGACAGGGGAGACTGAAGCTTTCTTT
CASTRTGETEAFF
>-|TRBV9|TRBJ2-7|TRBD2
TGTGCCAGCAGCGGGGGGAGGGAGTACGACTACGAGCAGTACTTC
CASSGGREYDYEQYF
>once|TRBV28|TRBJ2-5|-
TGTGCCAGCAGTTCCCCGGAGGCTAGCGACCAAGAGACCCAGTACTTC
CASSSPEASDQETQYF